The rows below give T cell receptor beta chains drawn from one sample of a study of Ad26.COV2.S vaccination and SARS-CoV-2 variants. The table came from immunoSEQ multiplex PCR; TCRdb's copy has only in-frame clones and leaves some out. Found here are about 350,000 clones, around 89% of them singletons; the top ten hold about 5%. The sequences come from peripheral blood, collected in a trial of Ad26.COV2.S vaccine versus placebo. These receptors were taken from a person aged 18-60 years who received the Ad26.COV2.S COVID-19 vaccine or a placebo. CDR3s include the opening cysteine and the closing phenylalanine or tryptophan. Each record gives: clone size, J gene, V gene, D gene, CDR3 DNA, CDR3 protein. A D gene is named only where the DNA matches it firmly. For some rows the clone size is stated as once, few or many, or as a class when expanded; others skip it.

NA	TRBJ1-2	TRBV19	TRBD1	TGTGCCAGTAGTCCTGGGACAGGGGCACAACAGGGCTACACCTTC	CASSPGTGAQQGYTF
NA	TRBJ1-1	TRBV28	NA	TGTGCCAGCAGCTCGAGGAAGGTGCTGGACACTGAAGCTTTCTTT	CASSSRKVLDTEAFF
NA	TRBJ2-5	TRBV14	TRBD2	TGTGCCAGCAGCCAAGGACTGACTAGCGGGAGACAAGAGACCCAGTACTTC	CASSQGLTSGRQETQYF
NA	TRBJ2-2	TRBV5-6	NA	TGTGCCAGCAGCTTCGGGACACCCTATACCGGGGAGCTGTTTTTT	CASSFGTPYTGELFF
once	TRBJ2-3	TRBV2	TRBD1	TGTGCCAGCAGCGCGGACTTCGGACAGGGGGCAGATACGCAGTATTTT	CASSADFGQGADTQYF
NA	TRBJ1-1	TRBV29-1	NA	TGCAGCGGCCGGGACAATCAAAACACTGAAGCTTTCTTT	CSGRDNQNTEAFF
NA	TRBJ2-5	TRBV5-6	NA	TGTGCCAGCAGCTTGTCAGAGACCCAGTACTTC	CASSLSETQYF
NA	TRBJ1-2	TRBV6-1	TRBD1	TGTGCCAGCAGTGAAAGCCCCGGGACAGTCTATGGCTACACCTTC	CASSESPGTVYGYTF
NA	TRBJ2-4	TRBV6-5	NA	TGTGCCAGCAGTCCCCGTGGTGTTACCAAAAACATTCAGTACTTC	CASSPRGVTKNIQYF
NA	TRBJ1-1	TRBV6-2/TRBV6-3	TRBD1	TGTGCCAGCAGCGACAGGGGGAACACTGAAGCTTTCTTT	CASSDRGNTEAFF
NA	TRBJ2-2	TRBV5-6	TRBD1	TGTGCCAGCAGCTTTCGTGACAGGGGATCCGGGGAGCTGTTTTTT	CASSFRDRGSGELFF
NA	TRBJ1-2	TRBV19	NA	TGTGCCAGTACGGAGGCGCACTATGGCTACACCTTC	CASTEAHYGYTF
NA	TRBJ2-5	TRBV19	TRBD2	TGTGCCAGTAGTAGCGGGGGGGGGACCCAGTACTTC	CASSSGGGTQYF
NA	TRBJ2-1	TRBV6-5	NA	TGTGCCAGCAGCTTTACAGGCATCGAGCAGTTCTTC	CASSFTGIEQFF
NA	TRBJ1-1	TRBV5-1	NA	TGCGCCAGCAGCTTGGTGGGCACTGAAGCTTTCTTT	CASSLVGTEAFF
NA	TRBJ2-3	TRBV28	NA	TGTGCCAGCAGCAGTACACCGGGACACCGCCCGGATACGCAGTATTTT	CASSSTPGHRPDTQYF
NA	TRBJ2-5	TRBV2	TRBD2	TGTGCCAGCATCGCATTGACTAGCGGGCCCGAAGAGACCCAGTACTTC	CASIALTSGPEETQYF
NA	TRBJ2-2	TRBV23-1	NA	TGCGCCAGCAGTCTGGAGAGGGTCGGCTCCGGGGAGCTGTTTTTT	CASSLERVGSGELFF
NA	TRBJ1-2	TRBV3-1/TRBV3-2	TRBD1	TGTGCCAGCCGGGACAGGGGATACAACTATGGCTACACCTTC	CASRDRGYNYGYTF
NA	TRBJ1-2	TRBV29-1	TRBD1	TGCAGCGTCGACAGGGAGGGTGGCTACACCTTC	CSVDREGGYTF
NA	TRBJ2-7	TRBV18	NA	TGTGCCAGCTCACCAAAACAGGGAGTTTACGAGCAGTACTTC	CASSPKQGVYEQYF
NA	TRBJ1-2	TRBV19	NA	TGTGCCAGTAGCCCGTCGGGGACTCTTGGCTACACCTTC	CASSPSGTLGYTF
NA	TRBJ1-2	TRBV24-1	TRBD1	TGTGCCACCAAAATGACAGGGACAGGCTACACCTTC	CATKMTGTGYTF